Listed below are T cell receptor beta chains from one sample, sequenced in a study of blood T cell repertoires in COVID-19. The assay was immunoSEQ multiplex PCR, and TCRdb's table has in-frame clones only and misses some. The sample holds approximately 440,000 clones, around 90% seen once. The sample comprised PBMCs or T cells enriched from blood (not recorded which). These receptors were taken from a man between 18 and 29 years old who had recovered from COVID-19. Each CDR3 is given with its conserved first and last residue. The D gene is left open where the match is weak. Some rows have no size entry. The others give once, few or many, or a class for an expanded clone.

abundance | d_gene | j_gene | v_gene | CDR3nt | CDR3aa
many | TRBD1 | TRBJ2-5 | TRBV5-4 | TGTGCCAGCAGCTTTCCGGGACAGGGGGAGACCCAGTACTTC | CASSFPGQGETQYF
few | TRBD1 | TRBJ1-4 | TRBV11-3 | TGTGCCAGCAGCGAGGGACAGGGGAACGAAAAACTGTTTTTT | CASSEGQGNEKLFF
once | NA | TRBJ1-1 | TRBV7-9 | TGTGCCAGCAGCCAACAGGGTGTGAACACTGAAGCTTTCTTT | CASSQQGVNTEAFF
NA | NA | TRBJ1-3 | TRBV19 | TGTGCCATACCTTGTGGGGAGGCCCGCTCTGGAAACACCATATATTTT | CAIPCGEARSGNTIYF
NA | TRBD1 | TRBJ1-2 | TRBV5-6 | TGTGCCAGCAGCCCCGGGACAGGGGGCGCCGACTATGGCTACACCTTC | CASSPGTGGADYGYTF
once | NA | TRBJ1-1 | TRBV3-1/TRBV3-2 | TGTGCCAGCAGCCAAGATGTGACAGGCTGGAACACTGAAGCTTTCTTT | CASSQDVTGWNTEAFF
once | NA | TRBJ2-1 | TRBV9 | TGTGCCAGCAGCGCTCTATATCCCCCTTCAAATGAGCAGTTCTTC | CASSALYPPSNEQFF
NA | NA | TRBJ2-7 | TRBV30 | TGTGCCTGGAGTGTAACTAGAATCTACGAGCAGTACTTC | CAWSVTRIYEQYF
NA | NA | TRBJ1-5 | TRBV7-9 | TGTGCCAGCACCCAGGACATCAATCCCCAGCATTTT | CASTQDINPQHF
NA | TRBD2 | TRBJ2-1 | TRBV19 | TGTGCCAGTAGCCGGGCTAGCGGGGGCTCTGAGCAGTTCTTC | CASSRASGGSEQFF
NA | NA | TRBJ2-1 | TRBV3-1/TRBV3-2 | TGTGCCAGCAGCCAAGATTTGGTAGCCTCCAATGAGCAGTTCTTC | CASSQDLVASNEQFF
NA | NA | TRBJ1-3 | TRBV11-2 | TGTGCCAGCAGCTCCTTAGCCCTGAGAGCGTACTCTGGAAACACCATATATTTT | CASSSLALRAYSGNTIYF
NA | TRBD1 | TRBJ2-5 | TRBV18 | TGTGCCAGCTCAACTACAGGGGTTAAGACCCAGTACTTC | CASSTTGVKTQYF
NA | NA | TRBJ2-5 | TRBV24-1 | TGTGCCACCAGTGCTGGGGCGGAGACCCAGTACTTC | CATSAGAETQYF
NA | TRBD2 | TRBJ2-3 | TRBV12-5 | TGTGCTAGTGGTCCCCGGGGGGCAGATACGCAGTATTTT | CASGPRGADTQYF
NA | NA | TRBJ1-2 | TRBV19 | TGTGCCAGTAGTATTCTTAGTGGGGACTTTACCTTC | CASSILSGDFTF
NA | NA | TRBJ2-1 | TRBV15 | TGTGCCACCGGGATATTGACTACACGCCCTTACAATGAGCAGTTCTTC | CATGILTTRPYNEQFF
NA | NA | TRBJ2-7 | TRBV28 | TGTGCCAGCAGTTTGGCCCGTAACCCCTACGAGCAGTACTTC | CASSLARNPYEQYF
NA | TRBD2 | TRBJ2-7 | TRBV7-3 | TGTGCCAGCAGCTATCTAGCGGGAGGGCCCGAGCAGTACTTC | CASSYLAGGPEQYF
NA | TRBD1 | TRBJ2-1 | TRBV30 | TGTGCCTGGAGTCACAGGGGAAGAGGGTACAATGAGCAGTTCTTC | CAWSHRGRGYNEQFF
few | TRBD1 | TRBJ1-1 | TRBV20-1 | TGCAGTGCCGAGGGGGCACAAGCTTTCTTT | CSAEGAQAFF
NA | TRBD1 | TRBJ1-6 | TRBV19 | TGTGCCAGTACCTTGGGGACAGGGGGCGCGAGTTCACCCCTCCACTTT | CASTLGTGGASSPLHF
NA | TRBD2 | TRBJ2-3 | TRBV30 | TGTGCCTGGAGTGTGGTACTAGCGTTTCCAGATACGCAGTATTTT | CAWSVVLAFPDTQYF
many | TRBD1 | TRBJ2-4 | TRBV19 | TGTGCCAGTACCCGGGACAGGCAGGGGGACATTCAGTACTTC | CASTRDRQGDIQYF
NA | TRBD1 | TRBJ1-5 | TRBV19 | TGTGCCAGTAGTATAAGGATGGGACAGGGGCGCCCTGAAGATCAGCCCCAGCATTTT | CASSIRMGQGRPEDQPQHF
NA | NA | TRBJ1-6 | TRBV18 | TGTGCCAGCTCACCATTACCCGCCGAGAATTCACCCCTCCACTTT | CASSPLPAENSPLHF
NA | TRBD2 | TRBJ2-2 | TRBV7-9 | TGTGCCAGCAGCTCACCCTCGTCCGCGGGGGTTGACACCGGGGAGCTGTTTTTT | CASSSPSSAGVDTGELFF